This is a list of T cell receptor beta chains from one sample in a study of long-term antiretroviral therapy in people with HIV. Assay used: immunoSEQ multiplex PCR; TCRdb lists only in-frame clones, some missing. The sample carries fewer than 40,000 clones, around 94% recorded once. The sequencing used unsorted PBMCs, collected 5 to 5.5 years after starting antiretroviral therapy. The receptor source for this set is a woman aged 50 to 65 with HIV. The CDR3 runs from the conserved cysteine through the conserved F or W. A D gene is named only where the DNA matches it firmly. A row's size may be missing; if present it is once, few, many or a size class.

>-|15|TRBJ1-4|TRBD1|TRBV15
TGTGCCACCAGTCCACGGACAGGGGGGCGGGAAAAACTGTTTTTT
CATSPRTGGREKLFF
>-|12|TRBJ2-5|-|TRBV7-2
TGTGCCAGCAGCCTAGGACCAGAGACCCAGTACTTC
CASSLGPETQYF
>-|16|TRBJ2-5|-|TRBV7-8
TGTGCCAGCAGCCAATCCAAGGTGGCGGTCGGGGAGACCCAGTACTTC
CASSQSKVAVGETQYF
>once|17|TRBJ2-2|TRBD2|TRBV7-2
TGTGCCAGCAGCCAGCCCACCGGGGGGGCGGGATCCGGGGAGCTGTTTTTT
CASSQPTGGAGSGELFF
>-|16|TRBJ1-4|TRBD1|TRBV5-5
TGTGCCAGCAGCCCGGCCGGGGGGACAGGGGGGGAAAAACTGTTTTTT
CASSPAGGTGGEKLFF
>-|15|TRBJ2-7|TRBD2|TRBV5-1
TGCGCCAGCAGCCCGGTAGCGGGGAAGGCCTACGAGCAGTACTTC
CASSPVAGKAYEQYF
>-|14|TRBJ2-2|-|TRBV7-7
TGTGCTAGCAGCTTAGAAGGGCACACCGGGGAGCTGTTTTTT
CASSLEGHTGELFF
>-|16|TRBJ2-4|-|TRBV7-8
TGTGCCAGCAGCTCGTCCTCGGGGTTGAGTAAAAACATTCAGTACTTC
CASSSSSGLSKNIQYF
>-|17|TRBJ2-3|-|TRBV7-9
TGTGCCAGCAGCTTAGGCCGACTTACGACTAGCACAGATACGCAGTATTTT
CASSLGRLTTSTDTQYF
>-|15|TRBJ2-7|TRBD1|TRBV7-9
TGTGCCAGCAGCCCCGGGACAGGGGCGTTAGACGAGCAGTACTTC
CASSPGTGALDEQYF
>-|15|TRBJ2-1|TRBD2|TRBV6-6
TGTGCCAGCAGTAGGCTAGCGGGGATCTACAATGAGCAGTTCTTC
CASSRLAGIYNEQFF